Listed here are 18 T cell receptor beta chains from one sample, sequenced in a study of blood T cell repertoires in COVID-19. The table came from immunoSEQ multiplex PCR; TCRdb's copy has only in-frame clones and leaves some out. The table records 450,000 to 500,000 clones, approximately 86% of them present only once. Sequenced sample: PBMCs or T cells enriched from blood (not recorded which). These TCRs come from a woman aged 55 to 70 who had recovered from COVID-19.

This clone turned up a few times. The CDR3 region is CASSIETYTEAFF. CDR3 sequence (DNA): TGTGCCAGTAGTATCGAAACATACACTGAAGCTTTCTTT. This chain uses TRBV19 with TRBJ1-1; D is uncertain. Trimming shortened V by 3 bases and J by 3 bases, and 8 bases separated the two germline ends. The CDR3 totals 13 residues. CDR1 and CDR2 (germline): LNHDA, SQIVND (reference sequence).

The chain is built from TRBV20-1 and TRBJ2-1; tentatively, D is TRBD1 (6 bases). CDR3 size: 11 residues. Deletions cut 2 bases from V and 8 bases from J, with 7 bases between. Germline V gene data show CDR1 as DFQATT and CDR2 as SNEGSKA (reference sequence). The DNA for the CDR3 is TGCAGTGCTAGACAGGGGTATGAGCAGTTCTTC. This encodes CSARQGYEQFF.

Worth noting for this clone: Other DNA sequences of this sample code for an identical CDR3. The J gene is TRBJ2-7, the V gene TRBV5-1, with 7 positions matching TRBD1. The CDR3 is 12 residues long. Germline-derived CDR1 and CDR2 are SGHRS and YFSETQ. Trimming took 2 bases from V and 4 from J; bases not matched to a gene: 0. The CDR3 DNA reads TGCGCCAGCAGCTTACAGGGGTACGAGCAGTACTTC. Translation gives CASSLQGYEQYF.

This chain connects TRBV19 to TRBJ1-4, with unresolved D. V was pared by 6 bases and J by 4 bases, with 15 bases between. Germline V gene lookup returns CDR1 LNHDA and CDR2 SQIVND (reference sequence). The CDR3 sequence is 15 residues long. The CDR3 bases are TGTGCCAGTAGGAAACTACCGAGGGTTAATGAAAAACTGTTTTTT. This encodes CASRKLPRVNEKLFF.

This clone has only one observation. The CDR3 region is CASSEAGQGYEQYF. The CDR3 region has the DNA TGTGCCAGCAGTGAAGCGGGACAGGGCTACGAGCAGTACTTC. V gene TRBV2 combines with J gene TRBJ2-7, with 9 bases that match TRBD1. The germline V gene has CDR1 SNHLY and CDR2 FYNNEI. V dropped 0 bases and J dropped 3; count of bases not matched to a gene: 0. This CDR3 region has 14 residues. Full variable domain (rest looked up from reference TRBV2 and TRBJ2-7): EPEVTQTPSHQVTQMGQEVILRCVPISNHLYFYWYRQILGQKVEFLVSFYNNEISEKSEIFDDQFSVERPDGSNFTLKIRSTKLEDSAMYFCASSEAGQGYEQYFGPGTRLTVT.

V gene TRBV18 combines with J gene TRBJ2-6, with TRBD1 identical over 10 bases. Looked up from germline, CDR1 is KGHSH and CDR2 is LQKENI. Unmatched junction bases numbered 4, after V lost 5 bases and J lost 0 bases. This CDR3 spans 17 amino acids. The DNA of the CDR3 is TGTGCCAGCTCATCGGGACAGGGGAACTCTGGGGCCAACGTCCTGACTTTC. Translating gives CASSSGQGNSGANVLTF.

The chain employs TRBV13 and TRBJ1-1; D possibly corresponds to TRBD1 (5 bases). The V end lost 8 bases, the J end lost 5 bases, and 15 bases lay between the germline ends. Germline V gives CDR1 PRHDT, CDR2 FYEKMQ (reference sequence). This CDR3 is built from 13 residues. The CDR3 sequence: CASLSGIRTEAFF. Written as DNA, the CDR3 is TGTGCCAGCCTCTCAGGGATTAGGACTGAAGCTTTCTTT.

The rearrangement joins TRBV7-8 to TRBJ1-6; possible D gene TRBD1, 6 bases. The germline gives CDR1 SGHVS, CDR2 FQNEAQ. Trimming shortened V by 1 base and J by 9 bases, and 16 bases separated the two germline ends. The CDR3 is 16 residues long. In nucleotides, the CDR3 is TGTGCCAGCAGCTTAGGACCCAAGGGGGTGGGTTCACCCCTCCACTTT. Translation: CASSLGPKGVGSPLHF.

V gene TRBV12-3 or TRBV12-4 combines with J gene TRBJ2-3, with D perhaps matching TRBD2 (5 bases). The CDR3 runs 13 residues. V was clipped by 4 bases and J by 6 bases, with 11 bases between them. This CDR3 reads CASSSIGVDTQYF. The DNA for the CDR3 is TGTGCCAGCAGTTCCATCGGGGTTGATACGCAGTATTTT.

This chain links TRBV9 with TRBJ2-5; no reliable D call. The V end lost 0 bases, the J end lost 4 bases, and 7 bases lay between the germline ends. The CDR3 contains 13 residues. Germline CDR1 SGDLS, CDR2 YYNGEE. The CDR3 DNA follows: TGTGCCAGCAGCGTAGGACTGAGAGAGACCCAGTACTTC. Protein: CASSVGLRETQYF. Based on the CDR3 plus reference TRBV9 and TRBJ2-5, the full variable domain is DSGVTQTPKHLITATGQRVTLRCSPRSGDLSVYWYQQSLDQGLQFLIQYYNGEERAKGNILERFSAQQFPDLHSELNLSSLELGDSALYFCASSVGLRETQYFGPGTRLLVL.

This sequence joins TRBV11-2 and TRBJ1-1, with 7 bases that match TRBD1. Germline V CDR1 and CDR2: SGHAT, FQNNGV. The J segment lost 5 bases and the V segment lost 0 bases, leaving 6 bases of the junction unmatched. The CDR3 consists of 15 residues. The CDR3 DNA reads TGTGCCAGCAGCTTAGAGGCAGGGGGTTTGACTGAAGCTTTCTTT. This gives the protein CASSLEAGGLTEAFF.

V usage is TRBV5-1 and J usage is TRBJ1-2, with TRBD1 as a possible D gene (6 bases). CDR3 length equals 14 residues. The germline V gene encodes CDR1 SGHRS and CDR2 YFSETQ. V lost 4 bases and J 4 bases, leaving 14 bases between the germline ends. CDR3 sequence (DNA): TGCGCCAGCAGCCCCGGACAGCTCTTCTATGGCTACACCTTC. Translated, it gives CASSPGQLFYGYTF.

The gene calls are TRBV6-2 or TRBV6-3 and TRBJ2-6; 12 positions agree with TRBD1. CDR3 length equals 17 residues. Trimming at V came to 2 bases and at J to 3 bases, leaving 2 bases not matched to a gene. The germline V gene encodes CDR1 MNHEY and CDR2 SVGEGT. The CDR3 DNA is TGTGCCAGCAGTTACGGGACAGGGGGCGTTGGGGCCAACGTCCTGACTTTC. Its protein product is CASSYGTGGVGANVLTF.

This chain connects TRBV5-1 to TRBJ2-7; TRBD1 is a possible D gene (6 bases). The CDR3 spans 17 residues. Trimming removed 1 base from V and 3 bases from J, with 20 bases in between. Germline CDR1 is SGHRS and CDR2 is YFSETQ. The CDR3 here is CASSLQITGRGGYEQYF. The DNA of the CDR3 is TGCGCCAGCAGCTTGCAAATAACAGGGAGAGGTGGCTACGAGCAGTACTTC.

The gene calls are TRBV20-1 and TRBJ1-1; the D is unclear. The germline gives CDR1 DFQATT, CDR2 SNEGSKA (reference sequence). Trimming stripped 4 bases from V and 5 bases from J, with 5 bases between. The CDR3 extends over 10 amino acids. This CDR3 is CSAIETEAFF. The CDR3 DNA is TGCAGTGCTATCGAGACTGAAGCTTTCTTT.

The V and J genes are TRBV3-1 (or the pseudogene TRBV3-2) and TRBJ1-6; D gene ambiguous. The V end was cut by 1 base, the J end by 9 bases, with 7 bases between. Germline V gives CDR1 LGHDT, CDR2 YNNKEL (reference sequence). The CDR3 contains 13 residues. The CDR3 DNA sequence: TGTGCCAGCAGCCAAGCCAGGCTTTCACCCCTCCACTTT. Its protein product is CASSQARLSPLHF.

This chain uses TRBV12-3 or TRBV12-4 with TRBJ2-1; the D is unclear. The CDR3 runs 12 residues. The V end was cut by 3 bases, the J end by 6 bases, with 6 bases between. The CDR3 DNA reads as TGTGCCAGCAGTTTCTCGGGCAATGAGCAGTTCTTC. It specifies CASSFSGNEQFF.

The chain joins TRBV5-1 to TRBJ2-7; 8 nucleotides match TRBD1. This CDR3 is 15 amino acids long. V trimming: 5 bases; J trimming: 5 bases; junction bases outside the gene matches: 12. Germline CDR1 reads SGHRS; CDR2 reads YFSETQ. The CDR3 nucleotides are TGCGCCAGCAGGTTCGACAGGGGTCTAGGGGACGAGCAGTACTTC. This encodes CASRFDRGLGDEQYF.